The 20 T cell receptor beta chains reported below all come from one sample, sequenced in a study of T-cell reconstitution after alpha-beta-depleted transplantation in children. Molecular barcoding with unique molecular identifiers was used for the TCRbeta library. TCRdb itself ran the PCR reads through MiXCR, one entry per CDR3 protein. Among fewer than 700,000 distinct CDR3 sequences, 10% to 15% were seen once, and the ten largest hold 2.2%. The sequenced sample was PBMCs, mostly from graft donor cells, obtained 360 days after TCRalphabeta/CD19-depleted stem cell transplant. The receptors stem from a male patient under 18 who had a stem cell transplant for acute myeloid leukemia, so the T cells may come from the graft donor.

The V gene is TRBV20-1, the J gene TRBJ2-7, with D possibly being TRBD1 or TRBD2 (6 bases each). V lost 0 bases to trimming and J lost 3 bases, with 18 bases between them. This CDR3 has 16 amino acids. Germline V gives CDR1 DFQATT, CDR2 SNEGSKA (reference sequence). CDR3 DNA sequence: TGCAGTGCTAGAGACAGGGGAAAGGGGGGTAACTACGAGCAGTACTTC. This sequence encodes CSARDRGKGGNYEQYF.

This chain links TRBV24-1 with TRBJ1-2; no clear D gene. There are 15 residues in the CDR3. In germline, CDR1 is KGHDR, CDR2 SFDVKD. The germline V and J ends were trimmed by 7 bases and 7 bases, with 21 bases remaining between them. The CDR3: CATSPARTPSGGYTF. DNA of the CDR3: TGTGCCACCAGCCCCGCCCGGACCCCCAGCGGTGGCTACACCTTC.

This clonotype was counted many times. V is TRBV7-2 and J is TRBJ2-1; TRBD2 matches at 13 bases. The germline V gene encodes CDR1 SGHTA and CDR2 FQGNSA. The CDR3 has 16 amino acids. Trimming took 5 bases from V and 8 from J; bases not matched to a gene: 9. CDR3 in amino acids: CASSGYTSGRGYEQFF. The DNA for the CDR3 is TGTGCCAGCAGCGGATATACTAGCGGGAGGGGTTATGAGCAGTTCTTC.

As concerns this clonotype: The junction shows a germline mismatch at one end, possibly a read error. J is TRBJ2-3 and V is TRBV11-1, with TRBD2 as a possible D gene (5 bases). Germline V gene data show CDR1 as SGHAT and CDR2 as FQDESV (reference sequence). This CDR3 has 17 residues. The CDR3 is CAISLSGPGRGTDTQYF. For the CDR3, the DNA is TGTGCCATCAGCCTAAGCGGACCCGGCCGGGGCACAGATACGCAGTATTTT.

The V gene is TRBV18, the J gene TRBJ2-1, with 12 bases lining up with TRBD2. This CDR3 has 16 residues. V dropped 0 bases and J dropped 9; count of bases not matched to a gene: 6. The V gene's germline CDR1 is KGHSH and CDR2 LQKENI. CDR3 amino acids: CASSPPFGLAGPEQFF. The DNA for the CDR3 is TGTGCCAGCTCACCACCGTTTGGACTAGCGGGACCTGAGCAGTTCTTC.

This chain links TRBV18 with TRBJ1-4; D remains unclear. Trimming left V 3 bases short and J 0 bases short, with 11 bases between. CDR1 and CDR2 (germline): KGHSH, LQKENI. The CDR3 runs to 16 residues. The CDR3 reads CASSPLDGATNEKLFF. The CDR3 region has the DNA TGTGCCAGCTCACCCCTGGACGGGGCAACTAATGAAAAACTGTTTTTT. Full variable domain (outside the CDR3, taken from reference TRBV18 and TRBJ1-4): NAGVMQNPRHLVRRRGQEARLRCSPMKGHSHVYWYRQLPEEGLKFMVYLQKENIIDESGMPKERFSAEFPKEGPSILRIQQVVRGDSAAYFCASSPLDGATNEKLFFGSGTQLSVL.

This clonotype was seen a few times. V usage is TRBV30 and J usage is TRBJ2-2, with 7 nucleotides matching TRBD1. From germline, CDR1 is GTSNPN and CDR2 SVGIG (reference sequence). J gave up 7 bases and V 8 bases, and 19 bases lay outside the gene matches. The CDR3 length is 16 residues. CDR3 nucleotides: TGTGCCAACAACCCCTCAACGACAGGGTTGGGCGGGGAGCTGTTTTTT. Translation gives CANNPSTTGLGGELFF.

This clonotype was detected only a few times. V usage is TRBV7-8 and J usage is TRBJ1-3; 10 nucleotides line up with TRBD1. Germline V gene sequence: CDR1 SGHVS, CDR2 FQNEAQ. CDR3 size: 14 residues. V was pared by 5 bases and J by 2 bases, with 0 bases of the junction left unmatched. The CDR3 region has the DNA TGTGCCAGCAGCGGGACAGGGGCTGGAAACACCATATATTTT. Its protein product is CASSGTGAGNTIYF.

Only one count was recorded for this clonotype. The CDR3 carries no conserved terminal phenylalanine or tryptophan, so it likely arises from a read error. The V gene is TRBV2, the J gene TRBJ2-2; 7 positions match TRBD1. The germline V gene encodes CDR1 SNHLY and CDR2 FYNNEI. This CDR3 is built from 14 residues. The V segment lost 7 bases and the J segment 1 base; nucleotides outside the gene matches: 3. CDR3 DNA: TGTGCCAGCATTTGGGACAGGAACACCGGGGAGCTGTTTTAT. Translated: CASIWDRNTGELFY.

This clonotype was picked up many times. The rearrangement links TRBV29-1 to TRBJ2-7, with D unresolved. Germline V lookup: CDR1 SQVTM, CDR2 ANQGSEA. CDR3 length: 14 amino acids. V was shortened by 6 bases and J by 0 bases, with 15 bases between the two germline ends. DNA of the CDR3: TGCAGCGTAGTGACCGCTAAGAGCTCCTACGAGCAGTACTTC. Translated: CSVVTAKSSYEQYF.

This clonotype was observed at least ten times. The chain recombines TRBV12-3 or TRBV12-4 with TRBJ2-2; D unresolved. The CDR3 has 12 residues. V lost 0 bases and J 6 bases, leaving 2 bases between the germline ends. The CDR3 DNA reads TGTGCCAGCAGTTTAGCTGCCGGGGAGCTGTTTTTT. Translated: CASSLAAGELFF.

This clonotype was counted at least ten times. This chain joins TRBV25-1 and TRBJ2-7, with a tentative D call TRBD1 (5 bases). The CDR3 totals 13 residues. Trimming removed 6 bases at V and 3 bases at J, with 12 bases between. The germline CDR1 and CDR2 sequences are MGHDK and SYGVNS. This CDR3 reads CASSPSQGYEQYF. Written as DNA, the CDR3 is TGTGCCAGCAGCCCCTCTCAGGGCTACGAGCAGTACTTC.

The sample holds a few counts of this clonotype. The chain recombines TRBV20-1 with TRBJ2-7; D is perhaps TRBD2 (5 bases). In germline, CDR1 is DFQATT, CDR2 SNEGSKA (reference sequence). The CDR3 contains 12 residues. Deletions cut 6 bases from V and 4 bases from J, with 13 bases between. CDR3 sequence (DNA): TGCAGTGCCCCCGGGATAGCGTACGAGCAGTACTTC. As protein: CSAPGIAYEQYF.

This clonotype was detected a few times. This chain links TRBV4-2 with TRBJ2-7; 11 bases agree with TRBD2. J was trimmed by 6 bases and V by 6 bases; bases with no gene match: 10. Germline CDR1 is LGHNA and CDR2 is YNFKEQ. This CDR3 region has 15 residues. The CDR3 nucleotides are TGTGCCAGCAGTACCTCTGGTAGCGGGGGGGTCGAGCAGTACTTC. Translation gives CASSTSGSGGVEQYF.

This clonotype was detected only a few times. The chain employs TRBV5-1 and TRBJ2-2; D gene uncertain. Germline loops: CDR1 SGHRS, CDR2 YFSETQ. Deletions cut 0 bases from V and 6 bases from J, with 6 bases between. The CDR3 sequence is 13 residues long. The CDR3 loop is CASSLAMAGELFF. CDR3 nucleotides: TGCGCCAGCAGCTTGGCTATGGCCGGGGAGCTGTTTTTT.

The chain carries TRBV29-1 and TRBJ2-1; TRBD1 matches 7 bases. CDR1 and CDR2 from the germline V gene are SQVTM and ANQGSEA. The trim removed 5 bases at V and 0 bases at J, leaving 4 bases unmatched. The CDR3 is made up of 14 amino acids. CDR3 sequence: CSVMGQNSYNEQFF. The CDR3 DNA follows: TGCAGCGTTATGGGACAGAACTCCTACAATGAGCAGTTCTTC.

The sample holds a few counts of this clonotype. The chain couples TRBV6-2 or TRBV6-3 to TRBJ2-7; D may be TRBD2 (6 bases). CDR1 and CDR2 from the germline V gene are MNHEY and SVGEGT. Between the trimmed V and J ends, which lost 4 bases and 7 bases, there was a span of 11 bases. The CDR3 contains 12 residues. This CDR3 is CASSSRGGEQYF. The CDR3 DNA follows: TGTGCCAGCAGTTCTCGTGGGGGGGAGCAGTACTTC.

This clonotype has ten or more counts. The genes are TRBV12-3 or TRBV12-4 and TRBJ2-7, with 14 bases aligning to TRBD2. Losses at the gene ends were 5 bases for V and 4 bases for J; bases not matched to a gene: 10. This CDR3 spans 17 amino acids. DNA for the CDR3: TGTGCCAGCAGTAACCGCCCGGGACTAGCGGGAGTTTACGAGCAGTACTTC. Residues: CASSNRPGLAGVYEQYF.

This clonotype was counted ten times or more. The chain combines TRBV15 with TRBJ2-5; 10 bases line up with TRBD2. CDR1 and CDR2 (germline): LNHNV, YYDKDF (reference sequence). V gave up 1 base and J gave up 0 bases; unmatched junction bases: 5. The CDR3 sequence is 17 residues long. CDR3 DNA: TGTGCCACCAGCAGAGTTTTCGGACTAGCGGACCAAGAGACCCAGTACTTC. Translated: CATSRVFGLADQETQYF.

V and J are TRBV20-1 and TRBJ2-7; 9 bases match TRBD2. V lost 6 bases to trimming and J lost 0 bases; unmatched junction nucleotides: 6. This CDR3 region has 14 residues. Germline loops: CDR1 DFQATT, CDR2 SNEGSKA (reference sequence). CDR3 sequence (DNA): TGCAGTGCAGCTAGCGGGATACTCTCCTACGAGCAGTACTTC. Its protein product is CSAASGILSYEQYF.